What follows are 27 T cell receptor beta chains derived from one specimen sequenced in a study of blood T cell repertoires in COVID-19. Here immunoSEQ multiplex PCR was the method, and the copy in TCRdb shows in-frame clones only, minus some. The repertoire has 150,000 to 200,000 clones, about 86% of them found once; the top ten carry 7.5%. Sample: PBMCs or T cells enriched from blood (not recorded which). Receptor source: a man aged 40-50 years who had recovered from COVID-19.

The chain is built from TRBV2 and TRBJ1-2; 7 bases are a match to TRBD1. The germline V gene encodes CDR1 SNHLY and CDR2 FYNNEI. The CDR3 runs to 15 residues. The ends lost 3 bases at V and 3 bases at J; junction bases unmatched: 7. The CDR3 sequence is CASSDNDRVDYGYTF. The CDR3 nucleotides are TGTGCCAGCAGTGATAATGACAGGGTAGACTATGGCTACACCTTC.

The genes are TRBV6-2 or TRBV6-3 and TRBJ1-1; possible D gene TRBD1, 5 bases. From germline, CDR1 is MNHEY and CDR2 SVGEGT. V gave up 5 bases and J gave up 1 base, with 17 bases separating them. The CDR3 runs 16 residues. The CDR3 spells CASSTGLGGRNTEAFF. DNA of the CDR3: TGTGCCAGCAGTACGGGCCTGGGGGGACGGAACACTGAAGCTTTCTTT.

The sample holds a few counts of this clone. CDR3 region: CASSFDRASHNEQFF. The DNA of the CDR3 is TGTGCCAGCAGCTTCGACAGGGCCTCACACAATGAGCAGTTCTTC. V gene TRBV11-2 combines with J gene TRBJ2-1; 7 nucleotides align to TRBD1. Germline assignment: CDR1 SGHAT and CDR2 FQNNGV. The V segment lost 3 bases and the J segment 5 bases; nucleotides outside the gene matches: 7. The CDR3 is 15 amino acids.

The rearrangement joins TRBV9 to TRBJ1-6; possible D gene TRBD1, 6 bases. Between the trimmed V and J ends, which lost 4 bases and 7 bases, there was a span of 21 bases. CDR1 and CDR2 (germline): SGDLS, YYNGEE. This CDR3 contains 17 residues. The CDR3 DNA is TGTGCCAGCAGCAGGTCGACAGGTGCCTCGGGGAATTCACCCCTCCACTTT. This encodes CASSRSTGASGNSPLHF. The complete variable domain, with remaining parts taken from reference TRBV9 and TRBJ1-6, reads DSGVTQTPKHLITATGQRVTLRCSPRSGDLSVYWYQQSLDQGLQFLIQYYNGEERAKGNILERFSAQQFPDLHSELNLSSLELGDSALYFCASSRSTGASGNSPLHFGNGTRLTVT.

The V call is TRBV18, the J call TRBJ1-4; D is undetermined. CDR1 is KGHSH, CDR2 LQKENI, per germline. The CDR3 extends over 12 amino acids. The V and J ends lost 4 bases and 6 bases respectively, with 6 bases between them. The DNA of the CDR3 is TGTGCCAGCTCACTCGAGGATGAAAAACTGTTTTTT. Its protein is CASSLEDEKLFF.

This chain links TRBV5-4 with TRBJ1-1; D unclear. Germline CDR1 is SGHNT and CDR2 is YYREEE (reference sequence). The CDR3 covers 15 residues. V lost 0 bases, J lost 5 bases, and 14 bases lay in between. CDR3 bases: TGTGCCAGCAGCTTGGTTCCGGCGGGAGAAACTGAAGCTTTCTTT. Protein sequence: CASSLVPAGETEAFF.

The chain joins TRBV19 to TRBJ1-2; D is ambiguous. The germline CDR1 and CDR2 sequences are LNHDA and SQIVND (reference sequence). V lost 3 bases to trimming and J lost 8 bases, with 19 bases between them. The CDR3 covers 15 residues. The CDR3 DNA reads TGTGCCAGTAGTATCGACGACACCCCGGCTTCGGGCTACACCTTC. Amino acids: CASSIDDTPASGYTF. The whole variable domain, remainder taken from reference TRBV19 and TRBJ1-2, is DGGITQSPKYLFRKEGQNVTLSCEQNLNHDAMYWYRQDPGQGLRLIYYSQIVNDFQKGDIAEGYSVSREKKESFPLTVTSAQKNPTAFYLCASSIDDTPASGYTFGSGTRLTVV.

The J gene is TRBJ1-4, the V gene TRBV5-4; no clear D gene. This CDR3 has 15 amino acids. With 1 base removed from V and 0 bases from J, the gap between germline ends came to 7 bases. In germline, CDR1 is SGHNT, CDR2 YYREEE (reference sequence). The CDR3 DNA is TGTGCCAGCAGCTTGAGGACTACAACTAATGAAAAACTGTTTTTT. This codes for CASSLRTTTNEKLFF.

The genes are TRBV27 and TRBJ1-5; D is perhaps TRBD1 (5 bases). V gave up 9 bases and J gave up 5 bases, with 17 bases separating them. Germline loops: CDR1 MNHEY, CDR2 SMNVEV (reference sequence). The CDR3 extends over 14 amino acids. Here the CDR3 DNA reads TGTGCCAGTCGTCGACTCCAGGGCGATCAGCCCCAGCATTTT. Its translation: CASRRLQGDQPQHF.

This sequence joins TRBV5-8 and TRBJ2-7, with 7 bases aligning to TRBD1. Trimming took 4 bases from V and 0 from J; bases not matched to a gene: 13. The CDR3 runs 17 residues. CDR1 is SGHTS and CDR2 is YDEGEE in the germline V gene. CDR3 DNA: TGTGCCAGCAGCAATTGGAGAGGGGGCGTTAGCTCCTACGAGCAGTACTTC. Translation: CASSNWRGGVSSYEQYF.

A note on this clone: Other DNA sequences of this sample code for an identical CDR3. The chain uses TRBV7-2 and TRBJ1-5, with a weak D call TRBD1 (6 bases). With 1 base removed from V and 4 bases from J, the gap between germline ends came to 8 bases. CDR1 and CDR2 (germline): SGHTA, FQGNSA. This CDR3 spans 14 amino acids. In nucleotides, the CDR3 is TGTGCCAGCAGCTTAGTGCAGGGGAATCAGCCCCAGCATTTT. Translating gives CASSLVQGNQPQHF.

In its sample, this clone was seen a few times. The chain uses TRBV7-2 and TRBJ2-3; TRBD2 matches 9 bases. Germline V lookup: CDR1 SGHTA, CDR2 FQGNSA. The CDR3 consists of 14 residues. Trimming removed 7 bases from V and 7 bases from J; junction bases left unmatched: 9. The CDR3, as DNA: TGTGCCAGCAACCCGGGACTAGCAAGGCATACGCAGTATTTT. This encodes CASNPGLARHTQYF.

This chain joins TRBV3-1 (or the pseudogene TRBV3-2) and TRBJ2-1; D gene ambiguous. Trimming cost V 3 bases and J 4 bases, with 4 bases left between them. The CDR3 is 12 residues long. CDR1 and CDR2 (germline): LGHDT, YNNKEL (reference sequence). In DNA form, the CDR3 reads TGTGCCAGCAGCCACCTGTACAATGAGCAGTTCTTC. It codes for CASSHLYNEQFF.

J is TRBJ2-5 and V is TRBV5-4; 8 nucleotides match TRBD1. From germline, CDR1 is SGHNT and CDR2 YYREEE (reference sequence). This CDR3 is built from 14 residues. The V gene end was trimmed by 4 bases and the J gene end by 2 bases; junction bases not matched to a gene: 4. DNA for the CDR3: TGTGCCAGCAGCGTACAGGGGGTGCAAGAGACCCAGTACTTC. Translated, it gives CASSVQGVQETQYF.

The J gene is TRBJ2-6, the V gene TRBV9, with a possible D match to TRBD1 (5 bases). V gave up 7 bases and J gave up 2 bases, with 10 bases separating them. CDR1 is SGDLS, CDR2 YYNGEE, per germline. The CDR3 contains 14 residues. The CDR3 region is CASGRVAGANVLTF. CDR3 bases: TGTGCCAGCGGCAGGGTAGCTGGGGCCAACGTCCTGACTTTC.

This clone was recorded at least ten times. The CDR3 nucleotides are TGTGCCAGCAGCTTGGATGACATAAGCCTCTCTGGGGCCAACGTCCTGACTTTC. This gives the protein CASSLDDISLSGANVLTF. The chain combines TRBV5-8 with TRBJ2-6, with D unclear. Germline V gene data show CDR1 as SGHTS and CDR2 as YDEGEE. The CDR3 covers 18 residues. Between the trimmed V and J ends, which lost 0 bases and 0 bases, there was a span of 13 bases.

J is TRBJ1-5 and V is TRBV4-1, with D possibly being TRBD1 (5 bases). Trimming removed 1 base from V and 6 bases from J, with 16 bases in between. Germline lookup yields CDR1 MGHRA and CDR2 YSYEKL. CDR3 length equals 16 residues. The chain's CDR3 is CASSQVWGRAFQPQHF. CDR3 nucleotide sequence: TGCGCCAGCAGCCAAGTTTGGGGCAGGGCATTTCAGCCCCAGCATTTT.

The chain links TRBV3-1 (or the pseudogene TRBV3-2) to TRBJ2-5, with 10 bases aligning to TRBD2. The CDR3 is 14 residues long. V lost 4 bases to trimming and J lost 5 bases; unmatched junction nucleotides: 4. Germline V CDR1 and CDR2: LGHDT, YNNKEL (reference sequence). The CDR3, as DNA: TGTGCCAGCAGCCTCAGCGGGGGGGCTGAGACCCAGTACTTC. This codes for CASSLSGGAETQYF.

A few counts support this clone. The chain joins TRBV15 to TRBJ1-3, with D perhaps matching TRBD1 (6 bases). Trimming removed 5 bases from V and 0 bases from J, with 14 bases in between. The V gene's germline CDR1 is LNHNV and CDR2 YYDKDF (reference sequence). This CDR3 is built from 16 residues. CDR3 coding DNA: TGTGCCACCAGCGCAAGGAGACAGGTCTCTGGAAACACCATATATTTT. This encodes CATSARRQVSGNTIYF.

This chain uses TRBV7-9 with TRBJ1-2; TRBD1 matches at 9 bases. V shed 4 bases, J shed 4 bases, and the junction held 4 bases outside the gene matches. This CDR3 spans 14 amino acids. CDR1 SEHNR and CDR2 FQNEAQ come from the germline V gene (reference sequence). This CDR3 is CASSSGTGTYGYTF. CDR3 coding DNA: TGTGCCAGCAGCTCCGGGACAGGGACCTATGGCTACACCTTC. The full variable domain, in which reference TRBV7-9 and TRBJ1-2 provide the parts outside the CDR3, is DTGVSQNPRHKITKRGQNVTFRCDPISEHNRLYWYRQTLGQGPEFLTYFQNEAQLEKSRLLSDRFSAERPKGSFSTLEIQRTEQGDSAMYLCASSSGTGTYGYTFGSGTRLTVV.

The chain couples TRBV6-5 to TRBJ1-1; no definite D call. CDR1 MNHEY and CDR2 SVGAGI come from the germline V gene. Trimming removed 2 bases from V and 0 bases from J, with 7 bases in between. This CDR3 comprises 14 residues. The CDR3 protein is CASSYASVNTEAFF. The DNA of the CDR3 is TGTGCCAGCAGTTACGCTTCGGTGAACACTGAAGCTTTCTTT.

CDR3 loop: CASRISGEGDYGYTF. The CDR3 bases are TGTGCCAGCCGAATTTCAGGGGAGGGGGACTATGGCTACACCTTC. The chain employs TRBV19 and TRBJ1-2, with TRBD1 as a possible D gene (6 bases). CDR1 LNHDA and CDR2 SQIVND come from the germline V gene (reference sequence). The CDR3 sequence is 15 residues long. V was cut by 9 bases and J by 3 bases, with 20 bases left in between.

The chain joins TRBV3-1 (or the pseudogene TRBV3-2) to TRBJ1-2; no definite D call. Trimming stripped 4 bases from V and 10 bases from J, with 13 bases between. CDR3 length equals 12 residues. CDR1 is LGHDT, CDR2 YNNKEL, per germline (reference sequence). The CDR3 loop reads CASSLGGGPYTF. The CDR3 nucleotides read TGTGCCAGCAGCCTAGGCGGCGGCCCCTACACCTTC.

This chain uses TRBV24-1 with TRBJ2-3; weak D call: TRBD1 (5 bases). Per germline, CDR1 KGHDR and CDR2 SFDVKD. The CDR3 sequence is 15 residues long. V gave up 0 bases and J gave up 4 bases, with 10 bases separating them. The CDR3 sequence is CATSDLQGLSDTQYF. The CDR3 DNA reads as TGTGCCACCAGTGATTTGCAGGGTTTGTCAGATACGCAGTATTTT.

The V gene is TRBV6-5, the J gene TRBJ1-3, with D unresolved. Looked up from germline, CDR1 is MNHEY and CDR2 is SVGAGI. The CDR3 covers 15 residues. The V end was cut by 5 bases, the J end by 1 base, with 12 bases between. CDR3 in DNA: TGTGCCAGCAGTCCGGGGTGGGGTTCTGGAAACACCATATATTTT. Its protein product is CASSPGWGSGNTIYF.

The chain links TRBV28 to TRBJ2-5, with a possible D match to TRBD1 (5 bases). CDR1 and CDR2 from the germline V gene are MDHEN and SYDVKM. V was trimmed by 3 bases and J by 5 bases, leaving 10 bases between them. The CDR3 is made up of 13 amino acids. The CDR3, as DNA: TGTGCCAGCAGTTTCTTAGGGGTCGAGACCCAGTACTTC. Its translation is CASSFLGVETQYF. The entire variable domain, with the rest obtained from reference TRBV28 and TRBJ2-5, is as follows: DVKVTQSSRYLVKRTGEKVFLECVQDMDHENMFWYRQDPGLGLRLIYFSYDVKMKEKGDIPEGYSVSREKKERFSLILESASTNQTSMYLCASSFLGVETQYFGPGTRLLVL.

This clone is deemed medium-sized. Different DNA sequences within this sample yield the same CDR3. The chain couples TRBV18 to TRBJ1-2; D unclear. Trimming pared 2 bases from V and 6 bases from J, leaving 10 bases between. Germline V gene sequence: CDR1 KGHSH, CDR2 LQKENI. This CDR3 has 13 amino acids. The CDR3, as DNA: TGTGCCAGCTCACCAAGGCCCGGGGATGGCTACACCTTC. It yields the protein CASSPRPGDGYTF.